Shown below are 24 T cell receptor beta chains from a single sample sequenced in a study of Ad26.COV2.S vaccination and SARS-CoV-2 variants. TCRdb keeps only in-frame clones here, not all; method: immunoSEQ multiplex PCR. Of some 480,000 clones listed, roughly 89% were seen once; the top ten hold roughly 13%. The treatment denotes: 15 to 20 received Ad26.COV2.S at low or high dose, single or two shots; several received placebo; per-sample allocation not given. The samples date from day 63 after the first vaccine or placebo injection. Sequencing used peripheral blood, obtained in a trial of Ad26.COV2.S vaccine versus placebo. Every receptor here comes from a person aged 18 to 59 who received the Ad26.COV2.S COVID-19 vaccine or a placebo.

The J gene is TRBJ2-5, the V gene TRBV30; D might be TRBD2 (7 bases). The V gene lost 2 bases and the J gene lost 5 bases, with 12 bases spanning the gap. This CDR3 has 13 amino acids. CDR1 is GTSNPN and CDR2 is SVGIG in the germline V gene (reference sequence). CDR3 loop: CAWSLGGVETQYF. DNA for the CDR3: TGTGCCTGGAGTTTAGGGGGGGTGGAGACCCAGTACTTC.

The CDR3 DNA is TGTGCCAGCAGATACAGGGAATACACCGGGGAGCTGTTTTTT. Encoded protein: CASRYREYTGELFF. The V and J genes are TRBV28 and TRBJ2-2, with D perhaps TRBD1 (6 bases). The CDR3 has 14 amino acids. In germline, CDR1 is MDHEN, CDR2 SYDVKM. V lost 6 bases and J 3 bases, leaving 11 bases between the germline ends.

V is TRBV28 and J is TRBJ1-5; D ambiguous. Germline V gives CDR1 MDHEN, CDR2 SYDVKM. The V and J ends lost 4 bases and 6 bases respectively, with 16 bases between them. The CDR3 is 15 amino acids. The CDR3 here is CASSSSRETLQPQHF. The CDR3 DNA follows: TGTGCCAGCAGTTCTAGTAGGGAAACGCTTCAGCCCCAGCATTTT.

To note about this clone: Other DNA sequences within the sample encode an identical CDR3. J is TRBJ2-1 and V is TRBV30; D is unresolved. CDR3 length equals 11 residues. The V gene lost 1 base and the J gene lost 7 bases, with 5 bases spanning the gap. Looked up from germline, CDR1 is GTSNPN and CDR2 is SVGIG (reference sequence). The CDR3 reads CAWSGGNEQFF. The DNA of the CDR3 is TGTGCCTGGAGTGGAGGAAATGAGCAGTTCTTC. The whole variable domain, filled in from reference TRBV30 and TRBJ2-1, reads SQTIHQWPATLVQPVGSPLSLECTVEGTSNPNLYWYRQAAGRGLQLLFYSVGIGQISSEVPQNLSASRPQDRQFILSSKKLLLSDSGFYLCAWSGGNEQFFGPGTRLTVL.

The V call is TRBV9, the J call TRBJ2-2, with D perhaps assigned TRBD1 or TRBD2 (5 bases each). Trimming stripped 0 bases from V and 7 bases from J, with 19 bases between. The length of the CDR3 is 17 residues. The germline CDR1 and CDR2 sequences are SGDLS and YYNGEE. CDR3 loop: CASSVEPGVRVIGELFF. CDR3 nucleotide sequence: TGTGCCAGCAGCGTAGAGCCCGGGGTCAGGGTGATCGGGGAGCTGTTTTTT.

The V gene is TRBV6-5, the J gene TRBJ2-7; 7 positions agree with TRBD2. Germline trimming cut 6 bases from V and 1 base from J; bases unmatched to any gene: 6. The CDR3 length is 14 residues. Germline CDR1 MNHEY, CDR2 SVGAGI. CDR3 amino acids: CASRKNGGSYEQYF. The CDR3 DNA sequence: TGTGCCAGCAGAAAGAACGGGGGGTCCTACGAGCAGTACTTC.

The table lists this clone with a few counts. The chain links TRBV6-2 or TRBV6-3 to TRBJ1-2; D may be TRBD1 (6 bases). The germline V gene has CDR1 MNHEY and CDR2 SVGEGT. CDR3 length equals 12 residues. Trimming took off 5 bases at V and 10 bases at J, with 14 bases between the two ends. The CDR3 loop reads CASSPQGFVYTF. The CDR3, as DNA: TGTGCCAGCAGTCCACAGGGTTTTGTCTACACCTTC.

V gene TRBV5-4 combines with J gene TRBJ1-6, with 11 bases matching TRBD1. Germline loops: CDR1 SGHNT, CDR2 YYREEE (reference sequence). The CDR3 sequence is 18 residues long. V was clipped by 0 bases and J by 6 bases; unmatched bases: 8. The CDR3 nucleotides are TGTGCCAGCAGCTTGGGGCCATGGACAGGGGGCGGTAATTCACCCCTCCACTTT. This gives the protein CASSLGPWTGGGNSPLHF.

With respect to this clone: Other DNA sequences in the sample encode the same CDR3. The V call is TRBV28, the J call TRBJ1-1, with a weak D call TRBD1 (5 bases). The CDR3 length is 12 residues. Germline V lookup: CDR1 MDHEN, CDR2 SYDVKM. Between the trimmed V and J ends, which lost 4 bases and 5 bases, there was a span of 8 bases. CDR3 in amino acids: CASSSGRTEAFF. Here the CDR3 DNA reads TGTGCCAGCAGTTCGGGGCGTACTGAAGCTTTCTTT.

The chain employs TRBV28 and TRBJ1-6; D is possibly TRBD1 (6 bases). Germline loops: CDR1 MDHEN, CDR2 SYDVKM. Trimming stripped 6 bases from V and 9 bases from J, with 18 bases between. This CDR3 spans 15 amino acids. The CDR3 bases are TGTGCCAGCAGACCCCCGAGGGGGGTAGGTTCACCCCTCCACTTT. It translates to CASRPPRGVGSPLHF.

The rearrangement links TRBV4-2 to TRBJ1-5; possibly TRBD1 for D (5 bases). V gave up 1 base and J gave up 10 bases, with 14 bases separating them. Germline CDR1 is LGHNA and CDR2 is YNFKEQ. CDR3 size: 14 residues. CDR3 coding DNA: TGTGCCAGCAGCCAAGCCGGGGCTGAGAATCCCCAGCATTTT. It yields the protein CASSQAGAENPQHF.

Concerning this clone itself: Other nucleotide sequences in the sample specify the same CDR3. This chain uses TRBV4-3 with TRBJ1-5; D gene unclear. Trimming took off 0 bases at V and 0 bases at J, with 6 bases between the two ends. CDR3 length: 15 amino acids. In germline, CDR1 is LGHNA, CDR2 YSLEER. The CDR3 here is CASSQDGDSNQPQHF. DNA of the CDR3: TGCGCCAGCAGCCAAGATGGGGATAGCAATCAGCCCCAGCATTTT.

The chain is built from TRBV30 and TRBJ2-2, with TRBD2 identical over 9 bases. J was trimmed by 5 bases and V by 2 bases; bases with no gene match: 15. From germline, CDR1 is GTSNPN and CDR2 SVGIG (reference sequence). The length of the CDR3 is 18 residues. The CDR3 coding sequence is TGTGCCTGGAGTACCTCCCCTACTAGCGGGCTGAAGACCGGGGAGCTGTTTTTT. It yields the protein CAWSTSPTSGLKTGELFF. The whole variable domain, remainder taken from reference TRBV30 and TRBJ2-2, is SQTIHQWPATLVQPVGSPLSLECTVEGTSNPNLYWYRQAAGRGLQLLFYSVGIGQISSEVPQNLSASRPQDRQFILSSKKLLLSDSGFYLCAWSTSPTSGLKTGELFFGEGSRLTVL.

As concerns this clone: Mismatch with germline at one junction end may stem from a read error. The chain employs TRBV19 and TRBJ1-5; D gene unclear. The CDR3 has 13 residues. The V gene's germline CDR1 is LNHDA and CDR2 SQIVND (reference sequence). The CDR3 protein is CASSLEGLLAQHF. As DNA, the CDR3 is TGTGCCAGTAGTCTAGAGGGCCTTTTAGCCCAGCATTTT.

This sequence joins TRBV28 and TRBJ1-2, with D possibly TRBD1 on 6 matching bases. Germline CDR1 is MDHEN and CDR2 is SYDVKM. The length of the CDR3 is 13 residues. Trimming shortened V by 6 bases and J by 4 bases, and 12 bases separated the two germline ends. In DNA, the CDR3 is TGTGCCAGCAGACTACAGGGCCCCTATGGCTACACCTTC. It encodes CASRLQGPYGYTF.

The chain employs TRBV5-4 and TRBJ1-2; TRBD1 agrees at 7 bases. The CDR3 length is 16 residues. Germline-derived CDR1 and CDR2 are SGHNT and YYREEE (reference sequence). V gave up 0 bases and J gave up 5 bases; unmatched junction bases: 10. The CDR3 sequence is CASSLGRDSSFYGYTF. The CDR3 DNA reads TGTGCCAGCAGCTTGGGGAGGGACAGTTCGTTTTATGGCTACACCTTC.

The V call is TRBV9, the J call TRBJ2-1; perhaps D is TRBD1 or TRBD2 (5 bases each). CDR1 and CDR2 from the germline V gene are SGDLS and YYNGEE. There are 14 residues in the CDR3. V was trimmed by 3 bases and J by 9 bases, leaving 16 bases between them. The chain's CDR3 is CASSEGPQKFEQFF. The CDR3 DNA follows: TGTGCCAGCAGCGAGGGACCCCAGAAGTTTGAGCAGTTCTTC.

The J gene is TRBJ2-1, the V gene TRBV12-3 or TRBV12-4; D is uncertain. The V end was cut by 3 bases, the J end by 10 bases, with 10 bases between. The CDR3 is 12 amino acids. CDR3 amino acids: CASSLFGQEQFF. In DNA, the CDR3 is TGTGCCAGCAGTTTGTTTGGGCAAGAGCAGTTCTTC.

The chain carries TRBV19 and TRBJ2-1; 8 nucleotides line up with TRBD2. The trim removed 7 bases at V and 1 base at J, leaving 18 bases unmatched. CDR1 is LNHDA and CDR2 is SQIVND in the germline V gene (reference sequence). This CDR3 region has 19 residues. The CDR3 is CASTPGLGSSGSSYNEQFF. The CDR3 bases are TGTGCCAGTACCCCCGGGTTAGGCTCTAGCGGGTCTTCCTACAATGAGCAGTTCTTC.

A word on this clone: The junction departs from the called germline gene at one end, perhaps through a read error. The chain links TRBV29-1 to TRBJ1-2; the match to TRBD1 covers 7 bases. CDR3 length equals 13 residues. Germline V CDR1 and CDR2: SQVTM, ANQGSEA. CDR3 sequence: CSVEDPGGMLVGF. CDR3 nucleotides: TGCAGCGTTGAAGATCCAGGGGGGATGCTTGTGGGTTTC.

The V call is TRBV5-4, the J call TRBJ2-1, with TRBD2 identical over 9 bases. The CDR3 loop spans 13 amino acids. Per the germline V gene, CDR1 is SGHNT and CDR2 is YYREEE (reference sequence). Germline trimming cut 7 bases from V and 4 bases from J; bases unmatched to any gene: 3. The CDR3 nucleotides are TGTGCCAGCGGGACTAGCTATTACAATGAGCAGTTCTTC. Amino acid sequence: CASGTSYYNEQFF.

J is TRBJ2-1 and V is TRBV6-1; 12 bases map to TRBD2. After removal of 4 bases from V and 2 bases from J, the junction contained 12 bases not matched to a gene. CDR1 MNHNS and CDR2 SASEGT come from the germline V gene. The CDR3 loop spans 19 amino acids. The CDR3 loop reads CASSAILAGGPPTYNEQFF. The CDR3 DNA follows: TGTGCCAGCAGTGCAATTCTAGCGGGAGGGCCTCCAACCTACAATGAGCAGTTCTTC.

Only one count was recorded for this clone. J is TRBJ2-6 and V is TRBV5-8; D gene uncertain. The V and J ends lost 1 base and 2 bases respectively, with 7 bases between them. This CDR3 region has 15 residues. CDR1 is SGHTS and CDR2 is YDEGEE in the germline V gene. CDR3 in DNA: TGTGCCAGCAGCTTGAGTTTAGCTGGGGCCAACGTCCTGACTTTC. Amino acid sequence: CASSLSLAGANVLTF.

CDR3 region: CASSLGVGAYGYTF. The CDR3 nucleotides are TGTGCCAGCAGCTTAGGGGTTGGAGCTTATGGCTACACCTTC. The chain employs TRBV7-2 and TRBJ1-2; D call uncertain. The CDR3 is 14 residues long. The V gene's germline CDR1 is SGHTA and CDR2 FQGNSA. V lost 1 base to trimming and J lost 5 bases, with 11 bases between them. The full variable domain, with the rest looked up from reference TRBV7-2 and TRBJ1-2, is GAGVSQSPSNKVTEKGKDVELRCDPISGHTALYWYRQSLGQGLEFLIYFQGNSAPDKSGLPSDRFSAERTGGSVSTLTIQRTQQEDSAVYLCASSLGVGAYGYTFGSGTRLTVV.